The clone carrying this T cell receptor beta chain has at least ten counts. Stated time point: patch test 2, 6 weeks after DPC sensitization. The treatment is: therapeutic diphenylcyclopropenone sensitization with weekly scalp DPC. Researchers extracted total RNA from unfractionated whole blood. This CDR3 has 17 residues. The J segment lost 1 base and the V segment lost 0 bases, leaving 7 bases of the junction unmatched. The germline V gene encodes CDR1 LGHNA and CDR2 YSLEER. The data are from a study of human T cells and chemical hapten exposure. TCRdb passed the RACE reads through MiXCR, listing each CDR3 protein once. The sample carries a few hundred thousand distinct CDR3 sequences, over 6% recorded once.

The TCR sequence derives from a woman in her late teens or twenties with alopecia areata. Some clones in this sample may be carry-over from other donors' samples. The J gene is TRBJ1-2, the V gene TRBV4-3; 8 bases map to TRBD1. Sequenced here: whole blood, sampled in connection with sensitization to the hapten diphenylcyclopropenone (DPC). Here the CDR3 reads CASSQEDRAPLNYGYTF. CDR3 bases: TGCGCCAGCAGCCAAGAGGACAGGGCGCCACTTAACTATGGCTACACCTTC.